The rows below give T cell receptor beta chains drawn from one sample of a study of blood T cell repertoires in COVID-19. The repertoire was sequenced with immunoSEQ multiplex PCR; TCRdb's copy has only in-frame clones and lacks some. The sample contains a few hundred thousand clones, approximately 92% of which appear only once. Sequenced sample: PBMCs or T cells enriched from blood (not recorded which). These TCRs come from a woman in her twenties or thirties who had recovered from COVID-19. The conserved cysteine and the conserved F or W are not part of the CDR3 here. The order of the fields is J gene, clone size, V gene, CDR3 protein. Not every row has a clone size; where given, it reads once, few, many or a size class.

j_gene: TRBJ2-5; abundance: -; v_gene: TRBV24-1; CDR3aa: ATSDGEQVVETQY
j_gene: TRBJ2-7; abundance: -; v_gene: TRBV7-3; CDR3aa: ASSLDRSSYEQY
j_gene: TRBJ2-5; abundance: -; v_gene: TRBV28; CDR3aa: ASSGAGTGQETQY
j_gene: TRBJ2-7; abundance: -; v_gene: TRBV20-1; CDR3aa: SASSRAGRQY
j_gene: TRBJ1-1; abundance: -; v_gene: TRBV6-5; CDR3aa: ASRRPFWGRGEAF
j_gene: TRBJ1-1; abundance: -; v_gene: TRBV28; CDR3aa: ASIQGTEAF
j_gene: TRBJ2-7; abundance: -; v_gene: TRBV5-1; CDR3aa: ASSLVPGLAGEQY
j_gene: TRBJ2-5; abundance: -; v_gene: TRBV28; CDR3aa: ASSFGGANGETQY
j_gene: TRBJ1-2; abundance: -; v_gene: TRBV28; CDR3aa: ASSLWTGWYGYT
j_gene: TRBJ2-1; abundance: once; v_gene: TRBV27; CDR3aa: AVWTSGRQGVGEQF
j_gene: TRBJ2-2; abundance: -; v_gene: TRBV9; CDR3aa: ASSPRGLAGGAGELF
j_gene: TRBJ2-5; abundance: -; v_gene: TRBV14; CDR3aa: ASSQDTRVVGTQY
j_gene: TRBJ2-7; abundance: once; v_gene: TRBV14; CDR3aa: ASSQWTGEVEQY
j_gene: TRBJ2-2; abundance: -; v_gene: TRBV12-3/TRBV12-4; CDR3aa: ASTTLAAGELF
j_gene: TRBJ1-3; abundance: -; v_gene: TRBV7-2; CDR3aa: ASSPQGQIISGNTIY
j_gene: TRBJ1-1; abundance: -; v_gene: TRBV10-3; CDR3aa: AISEGRGVNTEAF
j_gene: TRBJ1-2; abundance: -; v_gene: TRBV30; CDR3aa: AWSGLRSGINYGYT
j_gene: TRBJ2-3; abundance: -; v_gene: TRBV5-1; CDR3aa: ASSPGQGDTQY
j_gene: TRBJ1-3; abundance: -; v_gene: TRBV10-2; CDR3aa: ATTTQGAGNTIY
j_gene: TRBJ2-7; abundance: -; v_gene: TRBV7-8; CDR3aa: ASSLNPISSYEQY
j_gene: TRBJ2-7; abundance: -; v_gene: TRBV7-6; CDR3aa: ASSLVHSEQY
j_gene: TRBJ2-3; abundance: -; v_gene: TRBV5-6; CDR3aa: ASSLHPGLAGGGTDTQY
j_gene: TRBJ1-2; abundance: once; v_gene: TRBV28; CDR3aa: ASSLLRLRLGGYT
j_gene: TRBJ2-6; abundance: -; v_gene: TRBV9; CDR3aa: ASSVGYLSSGANVLT